The sample holds many counts of the clone carrying this T cell receptor (beta chain). Its antigen remains unidentified. The data were obtained in a study of Graves' ophthalmopathy and Graves' hyperthyroidism. In the study overall: No treatment had been given when peripheral blood was collected at initial diagnosis. Findings and limits, study-wide: In blood, most expanded thyroid clonotypes above 0.001 frequency were also detected.

This CDR3 is built from 16 residues. V lost 5 bases and J lost 6, with 22 bases in between. Germline CDR1 and CDR2: SGHNT and YENEEA. Amplification targeted the TCR beta CDR3 regions, with RNA transcripts as the source material. RT-PCR in the first round used HTBI primers; a second-round multiplex PCR followed. Each CDR3 protein gets one entry after TCRdb re-called the multiplex PCR reads with MiXCR. The sample holds approximately 210,000 distinct CDR3 sequences; roughly 27% are singletons and the top ten take 8.5% to 9.5%. Ophthalmopathy cases showed moderate-to-severe activity, scoring CAS ≥3 and NOSPECS ≥4, with duration under 3 months. Thyroid ultrasound, orbital computed tomography, TRAb, serum thyroxine and clinical symptoms formed the basis of diagnosis.

The TCR originated in a man in his fifties with Graves' ophthalmopathy. Sequenced sample: peripheral blood. The chain employs TRBV11-3 and TRBJ2-5; D assignment may be TRBD1 or TRBD2 (6 bases each). CDR3 region: CASSPGNQGRGKTQYF. CDR3 bases: TGTGCCAGCAGCCCAGGCAACCAGGGGCGGGGAAAGACCCAGTACTTC. The entire variable domain, with the rest obtained from reference TRBV11-3 and TRBJ2-5, is as follows: EAGVVQSPRYKIIEKKQPVAFWCNPISGHNTLYWYLQNLGQGPELLIRYENEEAVDDSQLPKDRFSAERLKGVDSTLKIQPAELGDSAVYLCASSPGNQGRGKTQYFGPGTRLLVL.